One sample yielded the 30 T cell receptor beta chains listed below, sequenced in a study of CD8+ T cells in alopecia areata. Sequencing relied on a cDNA template that was reverse transcribed from extracted RNA. TCRdb keeps only in-frame clones here, not all; method: immunoSEQ multiplex PCR. Seen here are about 120,000 clones, about 46% observed once, and the top ten hold 10%. Sequencing used NKG2D-low CD8+ T cells sorted from blood. The receptors come from a human donor with alopecia areata.

This clone turned up a few times. The V call is TRBV29-1, the J call TRBJ1-2, with a tentative D call TRBD1 (6 bases). CDR3 length: 12 residues. V dropped 3 bases and J dropped 4 bases, with 9 bases sitting between them. Germline values: CDR1 SQVTM, CDR2 ANQGSEA. Written as DNA, the CDR3 is TGCAGCGTTGACACAGGGAGCTATGGCTACACCTTC. It codes for CSVDTGSYGYTF.

The V and J genes are TRBV5-1 and TRBJ2-4; D possibly corresponds to TRBD2 (5 bases). Per germline, CDR1 SGHRS and CDR2 YFSETQ. The V gene lost 4 bases and the J gene lost 6 bases, with 17 bases spanning the gap. This CDR3 is built from 15 residues. As DNA, the CDR3 is TGCGCCAGCAGCGTACCGGAGGAGGATAGAAACATTCAGTACTTC. The encoded protein is CASSVPEEDRNIQYF.

V and J are TRBV29-1 and TRBJ2-7, with unresolved D. Germline-derived CDR1 and CDR2 are SQVTM and ANQGSEA. This CDR3 has 11 amino acids. V lost 3 bases to trimming and J lost 7 bases, with 10 bases between them. This CDR3 is CSVEATTEQYF. The CDR3 DNA reads TGCAGCGTTGAGGCTACAACAGAGCAGTACTTC.

As regards this clone: One end of the junction fails to match germline, which may point to a read error. This chain joins TRBV29-1 and TRBJ2-1; the match to TRBD1 covers 8 bases. Germline loops: CDR1 SQVTM, CDR2 ANQGSEA. This CDR3 is 17 amino acids long. CDR3 protein: CSFEGRGHRSSYNEQFF. The DNA of the CDR3 is TGCAGCTTTGAGGGCAGGGGGCATAGGAGCTCCTACAATGAGCAGTTCTTC.

V is TRBV29-1 and J is TRBJ1-1, with TRBD1 identical over 7 bases. The length of the CDR3 is 11 residues. Germline-derived CDR1 and CDR2 are SQVTM and ANQGSEA. V gave up 7 bases and J gave up 8 bases; unmatched junction bases: 7. The CDR3 bases are TGCAGCGGGGACAGCTTAACCGAAGCTTTCTTT. The encoded protein is CSGDSLTEAFF.

This rearrangement joins TRBV4-2 to TRBJ2-3; TRBD2 aligns across 9 bases. V trimming: 3 bases; J trimming: 0 bases; junction bases outside the gene matches: 7. CDR3 size: 17 residues. Germline CDR1 and CDR2: LGHNA and YNFKEQ. The CDR3 nucleotides read TGTGCCAGCAGCCACCCTAGCGGGGTCACTAGCACAGATACGCAGTATTTT. Translating gives CASSHPSGVTSTDTQYF.

The chain combines TRBV6-4 with TRBJ2-1; no definite D call. V lost 0 bases to trimming and J lost 8 bases, with 8 bases between them. This CDR3 has 13 residues. Germline V gene data show CDR1 as MRHNA and CDR2 as SNTAGT. The CDR3 loop reads CASSDSGEHEQFF. In DNA form, the CDR3 reads TGTGCCAGCAGTGACTCTGGGGAACATGAGCAGTTCTTC.

This chain connects TRBV4-2 to TRBJ2-3, with D unresolved. CDR3 size: 13 residues. Germline V CDR1 and CDR2: LGHNA, YNFKEQ. V was shortened by 4 bases and J by 2 bases, with 7 bases between the two germline ends. The CDR3 coding sequence is TGTGCCAGCAGCCCCTTTATCACAGATACGCAGTATTTT. Amino acids: CASSPFITDTQYF.

The count of this clone is one. V is TRBV30 and J is TRBJ2-3; D remains ambiguous. This CDR3 contains 13 residues. The ends were cut back, 5 bases at V and 0 bases at J, with 9 bases in the middle. The V gene's germline CDR1 is GTSNPN and CDR2 SVGIG (reference sequence). The CDR3 here is CAWDPDSTDTQYF. In DNA form, the CDR3 reads TGTGCCTGGGACCCGGACAGCACAGATACGCAGTATTTT.

For the CDR3, the DNA is TGTGCCAGCAGCCAAGCGGGAGGGGGCGCATCTGGGGCCAACGTCCTGACTTTC. This encodes CASSQAGGGASGANVLTF. V and J are TRBV7-8 and TRBJ2-6; TRBD2 aligns across 10 bases. From germline, CDR1 is SGHVS and CDR2 FQNEAQ. The length of the CDR3 is 18 residues. V lost 5 bases to trimming and J lost 1 base; unmatched junction nucleotides: 8.

The V gene is TRBV15, the J gene TRBJ2-3; no firm D call. Germline CDR1 and CDR2: LNHNV and YYDKDF (reference sequence). The CDR3 length is 13 residues. V was trimmed by 3 bases and J by 1 base, leaving 5 bases between them. The CDR3 DNA is TGTGCCACCAGCAGGGACCGCACAGATACGCAGTATTTT. Its translation: CATSRDRTDTQYF. Full variable domain (remainder filled in from reference TRBV15 and TRBJ2-3): DAMVIQNPRYQVTQFGKPVTLSCSQTLNHNVMYWYQQKSSQAPKLLFHYYDKDFNNEADTPDNFQSRRPNTSFCFLDIRSPGLGDTAMYLCATSRDRTDTQYFGPGTRLTVL.

This clone was found a few times. V is TRBV5-4 and J is TRBJ2-5; D is unclear. The CDR3 contains 12 residues. CDR1 is SGHNT, CDR2 YYREEE, per germline (reference sequence). The V gene lost 2 bases and the J gene lost 4 bases, with 6 bases spanning the gap. The CDR3 bases are TGTGCCAGCAGCTTCATGGGAGAGACCCAGTACTTC. Protein product: CASSFMGETQYF.

V usage is TRBV5-1 and J usage is TRBJ2-7; 9 nucleotides agree with TRBD1. Germline V CDR1 and CDR2: SGHRS, YFSETQ. The V and J ends lost 4 bases and 3 bases, in that order; junction bases with no gene match: 5. CDR3 size: 14 residues. CDR3 region: CASSLGTGNYEQYF. The DNA for the CDR3 is TGCGCCAGCAGCCTCGGGACAGGGAACTACGAGCAGTACTTC.

The CDR3 DNA follows: TGTGCCAGCAGTGTAGGCAGGAACACTGAAGCTTTCTTT. It is translated as CASSVGRNTEAFF. The genes are TRBV5-6 and TRBJ1-1; D is undetermined. The germline CDR1 and CDR2 sequences are SGHDT and YYEEEE. V lost 5 bases to trimming and J lost 1 base, with 9 bases between them. The CDR3 loop spans 13 amino acids.

The gene calls are TRBV27 and TRBJ2-3, with 12 bases lining up with TRBD2. Germline V gene lookup returns CDR1 MNHEY and CDR2 SMNVEV (reference sequence). This CDR3 has 16 amino acids. J lost 2 bases, V lost 6 bases, and 6 bases had no gene match. CDR3 amino acids: CASRWTSGASTDTQYF. Written as DNA, the CDR3 is TGTGCCAGCAGATGGACTAGCGGGGCCTCCACAGATACGCAGTATTTT.

This clone was counted between two and nine times. The V call is TRBV29-1, the J call TRBJ1-5; tentative D call: TRBD1 (6 bases). Germline-derived CDR1 and CDR2 are SQVTM and ANQGSEA. Trimming cost V 5 bases and J 4 bases, with 15 bases left between them. The CDR3 is made up of 14 amino acids. The CDR3: CSVPQGIRNQPQHF. Here the CDR3 DNA reads TGCAGCGTTCCACAGGGAATTAGGAATCAGCCCCAGCATTTT.

This CDR3 reads CATRIQNQPQHF. The DNA for the CDR3 is TGTGCCACCAGGATACAAAATCAGCCCCAGCATTTT. V usage is TRBV15 and J usage is TRBJ1-5; D uncertain. CDR1 and CDR2 (germline): LNHNV, YYDKDF (reference sequence). The CDR3 loop spans 12 amino acids. V was clipped by 6 bases and J by 4 bases, with 7 bases between them.

The chain has TRBV4-1 and TRBJ2-7, with 8 bases fitting TRBD1. V shed 1 base, J shed 3 bases, and the junction held 5 bases outside the gene matches. Per germline, CDR1 MGHRA and CDR2 YSYEKL. The CDR3 runs to 15 residues. The CDR3 protein is CASSQVRDRFYEQYF. DNA for the CDR3: TGCGCCAGCAGCCAAGTTCGGGACAGGTTCTACGAGCAGTACTTC.

This clone was seen a few times. The J gene is TRBJ2-1, the V gene TRBV29-1, with TRBD1 as a possible D gene (5 bases). This CDR3 is 13 amino acids long. V lost 7 bases to trimming and J lost 2 bases, with 12 bases between them. The germline gives CDR1 SQVTM, CDR2 ANQGSEA. DNA of the CDR3: TGCAGCGCAGAGACAGCGCCCTACAATGAGCAGTTCTTC. Translating gives CSAETAPYNEQFF.

The chain employs TRBV6-5 and TRBJ1-2, with TRBD1 identical over 8 bases. The ends lost 4 bases at V and 8 bases at J; junction bases unmatched: 9. Germline CDR1 is MNHEY and CDR2 is SVGAGI. CDR3 length: 14 amino acids. The CDR3 DNA is TGTGCCAGCAGTTCGGACAGGGCCTCGCTCGGCTACACCTTC. Translation: CASSSDRASLGYTF.

This clone was seen more than once but under ten times. This rearrangement joins TRBV29-1 to TRBJ2-1; TRBD2 matches at 7 bases. Germline CDR1 and CDR2: SQVTM and ANQGSEA. The CDR3 extends over 11 amino acids. The V and J ends lost 8 bases and 7 bases, in that order; junction bases with no gene match: 5. CDR3 amino acids: CSLREGNEQFF. CDR3 coding DNA: TGCAGCCTGAGGGAGGGTAATGAGCAGTTCTTC.

V usage is TRBV27 and J usage is TRBJ2-1; TRBD1 might be the D (6 bases). This CDR3 spans 13 amino acids. In germline, CDR1 is MNHEY, CDR2 SMNVEV (reference sequence). V lost 5 bases, J lost 5 bases, and 10 bases lay in between. DNA for the CDR3: TGTGCCAGCAGTGCCTCAGGGGACAATGAGCAGTTCTTC. Protein: CASSASGDNEQFF.

This chain links TRBV25-1 with TRBJ2-7; no reliable D call. Trimming pared 4 bases from V and 7 bases from J, leaving 5 bases between. The CDR3 length is 10 residues. Germline assignment: CDR1 MGHDK and CDR2 SYGVNS. The CDR3 reads CASSGREQYF. The CDR3 DNA is TGTGCCAGCAGTGGACGAGAGCAGTACTTC.

This chain joins TRBV29-1 and TRBJ2-7; 13 nucleotides align to TRBD2. This CDR3 comprises 15 residues. The J segment lost 2 bases and the V segment lost 2 bases, leaving 3 bases of the junction unmatched. CDR1 is SQVTM, CDR2 ANQGSEA, per germline. CDR3: CSVELGLAGAYEQYF. As DNA, the CDR3 is TGCAGCGTTGAACTTGGACTAGCGGGAGCCTACGAGCAGTACTTC.

This clone came up a few times. The V and J genes are TRBV29-1 and TRBJ1-2; no definite D call. This CDR3 comprises 13 residues. V was pared by 3 bases and J by 6 bases, with 14 bases between. Per the germline V gene, CDR1 is SQVTM and CDR2 is ANQGSEA. The CDR3 loop reads CSVDSGDGDGYTF. The CDR3 region has the DNA TGCAGCGTTGATAGTGGGGATGGAGATGGCTACACCTTC.

The chain employs TRBV2 and TRBJ2-3, with 10 bases that match TRBD1. This CDR3 has 15 residues. The junction had 3 bases not matched to a gene; V was cut back by 5 bases and J by 1 base. The germline V gene encodes CDR1 SNHLY and CDR2 FYNNEI. CDR3 DNA sequence: TGTGCCAGCAGTCCCGGACAGGGGGGCACAGATACGCAGTATTTT. Its protein is CASSPGQGGTDTQYF.

The chain recombines TRBV25-1 with TRBJ2-7; D is unresolved. Trimming left V 4 bases short and J 5 bases short, with 9 bases between. Germline lookup yields CDR1 MGHDK and CDR2 SYGVNS. The CDR3 has 12 amino acids. The CDR3 protein is CASSVTSDEQYF. In nucleotides, the CDR3 is TGTGCCAGCAGTGTGACATCGGACGAGCAGTACTTC.

This clone has just a few counts. This CDR3 is CASSRTGTTYEQYF. For the CDR3, the DNA is TGTGCCAGCAGTAGGACAGGGACCACCTACGAGCAGTACTTC. This chain uses TRBV28 with TRBJ2-7; 8 bases are shared with TRBD1. There are 14 residues in the CDR3. The J segment lost 2 bases and the V segment lost 5 bases, leaving 5 bases of the junction unmatched. Germline V gene lookup returns CDR1 MDHEN and CDR2 SYDVKM. The complete variable domain, with remaining parts taken from reference TRBV28 and TRBJ2-7, reads DVKVTQSSRYLVKRTGEKVFLECVQDMDHENMFWYRQDPGLGLRLIYFSYDVKMKEKGDIPEGYSVSREKKERFSLILESASTNQTSMYLCASSRTGTTYEQYFGPGTRLTVT.

Comments on this clone: Other DNA sequences from this sample encode an identical CDR3 as well. The chain uses TRBV30 and TRBJ2-5; 9 bases map to TRBD1. The CDR3 has 14 residues. Germline values: CDR1 GTSNPN, CDR2 SVGIG (reference sequence). V lost 5 bases and J lost 3; bases outside the gene matches: 7. The CDR3 sequence: CAWSPGQGKETQYF. As DNA, the CDR3 is TGTGCCTGGTCCCCGGGACAGGGAAAAGAGACCCAGTACTTC.

A single count supports this clone. The gene calls are TRBV29-1 and TRBJ1-5, with 7 bases fitting TRBD1. The V segment lost 3 bases and the J segment 5 bases; nucleotides outside the gene matches: 4. Per the germline V gene, CDR1 is SQVTM and CDR2 is ANQGSEA. CDR3 length: 13 amino acids. CDR3 nucleotides: TGCAGCGTTGACCAGGGGGACTATCAGCCCCAGCATTTT. It translates to CSVDQGDYQPQHF. Variable domain in full (rest from reference TRBV29-1 and TRBJ1-5): SAVISQKPSRDICQRGTSLTIQCQVDSQVTMMFWYRQQPGQSLTLIATANQGSEATYESGFVIDKFPISRPNLTFSTLTVSNMSPEDSSIYLCSVDQGDYQPQHFGDGTRLSIL.